This record looks at one TCR beta chain sequence and its context. This sample stems from a study of shared clonotypes between healthy human individuals. At the level of the study: The cohort had two women and a few men, ages 18 to 49.

The CDR3 sequence is 16 residues long. Trimming took off 5 bases at V and 0 bases at J, with 16 bases between the two ends. Germline lookup yields CDR1 SGHNT and CDR2 YYREEE (reference sequence). Genomic DNA of every subset was divided equally among multiple immunoSEQ plates. TCRdb's copy holds only in-frame clones and misses some; the assay was immunoSEQ multiplex PCR. The sample yields roughly 720,000 clones, roughly 87% seen once. The receptor was isolated from a man between 18 and 29 years old in good health. Some clones in this sample may be carry-over from other donors' samples. The J gene is TRBJ2-3, the V gene TRBV5-4; D is possibly TRBD2 (6 bases). What was sequenced was memory CD8+ T cells from PBMCs. Subset here: CD45RO+ cells pooled with CCR7-negative TemRA cells. Here the CDR3 DNA reads TGTGCCAGCAGTTTAGGAGCGGAGGGGAGCACAGATACGCAGTATTTT. Translation: CASSLGAEGSTDTQYF.